Here is one TCR beta chain with its context. Its matching antigen is unknown. The method was immunoSEQ multiplex PCR; TCRdb's version includes in-frame clones alone and lacks a portion of them. The table has under 100,000 clones, roughly 89% seen once. This sample was taken from a study of OX40 agonist ivuxolimab in advanced cancers. Study-wide context: Patients were dosed intravenously with ivuxolimab at 0.01 to 10 mg/kg every 2 weeks. General study results and limits: Those patients achieving a partial response at 0.1-3.0 mg/kg showed among the lowest clonal expansion.

V lost 2 bases and J lost 5, with 16 bases in between. The CDR3 sequence is 15 residues long. Germline V gives CDR1 SGHRS, CDR2 YFSETQ. This TCR was recovered from an adult with an advanced solid tumor such as melanoma, head and neck, liver or kidney cancer. The sequenced sample was CD4+ or CD8+ T cells sorted from blood, obtained in a trial of the OX40 agonist ivuxolimab. The rearrangement joins TRBV5-1 to TRBJ1-2; D remains ambiguous. The CDR3 spells CASSLTQALSYGYTF. Written as DNA, the CDR3 is TGCGCCAGCAGCTTAACGCAGGCTCTATCTTATGGCTACACCTTC.